This is a list of T cell receptor beta chains from one sample in a study of cytomegalovirus exposure and HLA in healthy donors. Some clones are missing from TCRdb's copy, which holds only in-frame ones; the method was immunoSEQ multiplex PCR. The sample carries around 200,000 clones, more than 65% recorded once. Sequencing was performed on PBMCs. The receptors derive from a middle-aged man in good health and CMV-seronegative. Both conserved end residues are part of each CDR3. Fields, in order: D gene, clone size, V gene, J gene, CDR3 protein, CDR3 DNA. The D gene is left open where the match is weak. The size entry is marked missing in some rows and otherwise reads once, few, many or a size class.

D: -
size: -
V: TRBV6-1
J: TRBJ1-2
CDR3: CASSVGQWIPDGYTF
DNA: TGTGCCAGCAGTGTCGGACAGTGGATCCCGGATGGCTACACCTTC

D: TRBD1
size: -
V: TRBV7-9
J: TRBJ2-5
CDR3: CASSLRDRGRQETQYF
DNA: TGTGCCAGCAGCTTACGGGACAGGGGTCGACAAGAGACCCAGTACTTC

D: TRBD1
size: -
V: TRBV6-1
J: TRBJ2-7
CDR3: CASRTGTGSSYEQYF
DNA: TGTGCCAGCAGAACTGGGACAGGGTCTTCCTACGAGCAGTACTTC

D: -
size: -
V: TRBV27
J: TRBJ2-7
CDR3: CASTSGREQYF
DNA: TGTGCCAGCACCTCAGGGAGGGAGCAGTACTTC

D: -
size: -
V: TRBV27
J: TRBJ1-5
CDR3: CASSSQGNFNQPQHF
DNA: TGTGCCAGCAGTTCCCAGGGGAACTTCAATCAGCCCCAGCATTTT

D: -
size: -
V: TRBV18
J: TRBJ1-2
CDR3: CASSPLGTDYGYTF
DNA: TGTGCCAGCTCACCACTCGGTACGGACTATGGCTACACCTTC

D: -
size: -
V: TRBV27
J: TRBJ2-3
CDR3: CASSPSVADTQYF
DNA: TGTGCCAGCAGTCCTAGCGTCGCAGATACGCAGTATTTT

D: TRBD2
size: -
V: TRBV7-9
J: TRBJ2-5
CDR3: CASSPGGGGETQYF
DNA: TGTGCCAGCAGCCCGGGGGGGGGCGGAGAGACCCAGTACTTC

D: TRBD1
size: -
V: TRBV11-2
J: TRBJ2-1
CDR3: CASSLGGTGLSEQFF
DNA: TGTGCCAGCAGCTTAGGGGGGACAGGGTTGAGTGAGCAGTTCTTC

D: -
size: -
V: TRBV28
J: TRBJ2-7
CDR3: CASSRPRRVSKDEQYF
DNA: TGTGCCAGCAGCCGCCCCCGGCGGGTCAGCAAAGACGAGCAGTACTTC

D: TRBD1
size: few
V: TRBV5-1
J: TRBJ2-1
CDR3: CASSPGQGVINEQFF
DNA: TGCGCCAGCAGCCCGGGACAGGGGGTGATAAATGAGCAGTTCTTC

D: -
size: -
V: TRBV20-1
J: TRBJ2-7
CDR3: CSAGRDYEQYF
DNA: TGCAGTGCCGGCAGGGACTACGAGCAGTACTTC

D: TRBD2
size: -
V: TRBV10-3
J: TRBJ2-7
CDR3: CAIRPLAGTPDEQYF
DNA: TGTGCCATCAGGCCACTAGCGGGTACCCCTGACGAGCAGTACTTC

D: -
size: once
V: TRBV7-2
J: TRBJ1-4
CDR3: CASSLRPGEKLFF
DNA: TGTGCCAGCAGCTTGCGGCCGGGTGAAAAACTGTTTTTT

D: TRBD2
size: -
V: TRBV28
J: TRBJ2-5
CDR3: CASLTPGLADQETQYF
DNA: TGTGCCTCCCTAACGCCGGGACTAGCAGACCAAGAGACCCAGTACTTC

D: -
size: -
V: TRBV7-2
J: TRBJ1-4
CDR3: CASSVQRTRGSEKLFF
DNA: TGTGCCAGCAGCGTGCAACGGACGCGAGGGAGTGAAAAACTGTTTTTT

D: TRBD2
size: once
V: TRBV5-4
J: TRBJ2-2
CDR3: CASSRRLAGGSGELFF
DNA: TGTGCCAGCAGCCGGAGACTAGCGGGAGGATCCGGGGAGCTGTTTTTT

D: -
size: -
V: TRBV7-7
J: TRBJ2-3
CDR3: CASSPDWGTDTQYF
DNA: TGTGCTAGCAGCCCTGACTGGGGCACAGATACGCAGTATTTT

D: TRBD2
size: -
V: TRBV2
J: TRBJ2-1
CDR3: CASDRREGRDEQFF
DNA: TGTGCCAGCGATCGGAGGGAGGGCCGCGATGAGCAGTTCTTC

D: -
size: -
V: TRBV28
J: TRBJ1-1
CDR3: CASSLRGARNTEAFF
DNA: TGTGCCAGCAGTTTACGAGGAGCCAGGAACACTGAAGCTTTCTTT

D: TRBD1
size: -
V: TRBV7-2
J: TRBJ2-4
CDR3: CASSSNRGRSNIQYF
DNA: TGTGCCAGCAGCTCTAACAGGGGGAGGTCAAACATTCAGTACTTC

D: -
size: -
V: TRBV6-1
J: TRBJ2-5
CDR3: CASSVFQETQYF
DNA: TGTGCCAGCAGTGTCTTCCAAGAGACCCAGTACTTC

D: TRBD2
size: -
V: TRBV27
J: TRBJ2-7
CDR3: CASSLFFSSGRPLGSYEQYF
DNA: TGTGCCAGCAGTTTATTCTTTTCTAGCGGGAGGCCTCTTGGTTCTTACGAGCAGTACTTC

D: -
size: -
V: TRBV27
J: TRBJ2-7
CDR3: CASSLETGYEQYF
DNA: TGTGCCAGCAGTTTAGAGACAGGCTACGAGCAGTACTTC

D: TRBD1
size: -
V: TRBV6-5
J: TRBJ2-1
CDR3: CASSLDRGHNEQFF
DNA: TGTGCCAGCAGCCTGGACAGGGGCCACAATGAGCAGTTCTTC

D: -
size: -
V: TRBV28
J: TRBJ1-5
CDR3: CASSFGAGRNQPQHF
DNA: TGTGCCAGCAGTTTTGGGGCAGGCCGCAATCAGCCCCAGCATTTT

D: TRBD1
size: -
V: TRBV29-1
J: TRBJ1-5
CDR3: CSVLGQEGQPQHF
DNA: TGCAGCGTTCTTGGACAGGAGGGTCAGCCCCAGCATTTT

D: TRBD1
size: -
V: TRBV6-5
J: TRBJ2-7
CDR3: CASSAYRGHSEQYF
DNA: TGTGCCAGCAGTGCCTACAGGGGGCATTCCGAGCAGTACTTC

D: TRBD1
size: -
V: TRBV19
J: TRBJ2-1
CDR3: CASSIIPDREQFF
DNA: TGTGCCAGTAGTATCATCCCGGACAGGGAGCAGTTCTTC